This T cell receptor (beta chain) was found in a study of technical replicates of blood from four donors. Assay used: immunoSEQ multiplex PCR; TCRdb lists only in-frame clones, some missing. In the table there are around 68,000 clones, about 97% of which are singletons. Germline V gene sequence: CDR1 SEHNR, CDR2 FQNEAQ (reference sequence). This CDR3 region has 15 residues. V dropped 5 bases and J dropped 0 bases, with 11 bases sitting between them. The genes are TRBV7-9 and TRBJ2-1, with D hard to call. This clonotype was sampled from a human donor in good health. The sample comprised T cells isolated from PBMCs. For the CDR3, the DNA is TGTGCCAGCAGCGCCCAGGATAGCTCCTACAATGAGCAGTTCTTC. Amino acid sequence: CASSAQDSSYNEQFF.